The 20 T cell receptor beta chains presented below share a single source sample, sequenced in a study of shared clonotypes between healthy human individuals. Produced via immunoSEQ multiplex PCR; TCRdb's table is partial and in-frame only. The repertoire holds about 690,000 clones, 90% seen once, with 34% in the top ten. Sequenced input: memory CD8+ T cells from PBMCs. The subset here: CD45RO+ cells pooled with CCR7-negative TemRA cells. The receptors come from a man aged 18 to 29 in good health. Some clones in this sample may be carry-over from other donors' samples.

V and J are TRBV29-1 and TRBJ2-7; D could derive from TRBD1 or TRBD2 (5 bases each). The germline V and J ends were trimmed by 7 bases and 5 bases, with 21 bases remaining between them. This CDR3 comprises 14 residues. Looked up from germline, CDR1 is SQVTM and CDR2 is ANQGSEA. The CDR3 reads CSGWGMLGSNEQYF. The CDR3 region has the DNA TGCAGCGGGTGGGGGATGCTGGGATCGAACGAGCAGTACTTC.

This clone was detected once. The chain has TRBV11-2 and TRBJ1-5, with a possible D match to TRBD1 (5 bases). Germline lookup yields CDR1 SGHAT and CDR2 FQNNGV. There are 13 residues in the CDR3. V shed 0 bases and J shed 5 bases, with 5 bases lying between them. In DNA form, the CDR3 reads TGTGCCAGCAGCTTAGAGGGGGATCAGCCCCAGCATTTT. Translated: CASSLEGDQPQHF. Using reference TRBV11-2 and TRBJ1-5 for the parts outside the CDR3, the full variable domain is EAGVAQSPRYKIIEKRQSVAFWCNPISGHATLYWYQQILGQGPKLLIQFQNNGVVDDSQLPKDRFSAERLKGVDSTLKIQPAKLEDSAVYLCASSLEGDQPQHFGDGTRLSIL.

The rearrangement joins TRBV27 to TRBJ2-4; possibly TRBD1 or TRBD2 for D (5 bases each). Trimming pared 4 bases from V and 9 bases from J, leaving 19 bases between. Germline loops: CDR1 MNHEY, CDR2 SMNVEV (reference sequence). The CDR3 loop spans 15 amino acids. Here the CDR3 DNA reads TGTGCCAGCAGTTCGCACCGGGACCCTCAGCGCATTCAGTACTTC. It yields the protein CASSSHRDPQRIQYF.

This chain joins TRBV9 and TRBJ2-2; TRBD1 might be the D (5 bases). V was clipped by 0 bases and J by 6 bases, with 12 bases between them. Per germline, CDR1 SGDLS and CDR2 YYNGEE. The length of the CDR3 is 15 residues. The CDR3 spells CASSVGYGQAGELFF. For the CDR3, the DNA is TGTGCCAGCAGCGTAGGGTACGGACAAGCCGGGGAGCTGTTTTTT.

V and J are TRBV7-9 and TRBJ2-7; TRBD1 matches 10 bases. Germline trimming cut 3 bases from V and 4 bases from J; bases unmatched to any gene: 9. Per the germline V gene, CDR1 is SEHNR and CDR2 is FQNEAQ (reference sequence). The length of the CDR3 is 16 residues. Written as DNA, the CDR3 is TGTGCCAGCAGCTTCCCGAGACAGGGGGCGAAGTACGAGCAGTACTTC. It encodes CASSFPRQGAKYEQYF.

In the case of this clone: Mismatch with germline at one junction end may stem from a read error. The chain employs TRBV7-9 and TRBJ2-5; D gene unclear. CDR1 is SEHNR, CDR2 FQNEAQ, per germline (reference sequence). This CDR3 is built from 12 residues. The CDR3 sequence is CASSFGFSPEDF. For the CDR3, the DNA is TGTGCCAGCAGCTTTGGCTTTTCCCCCGAGGACTTC.

The chain combines TRBV5-6 with TRBJ2-1; TRBD2 aligns across 9 bases. Per germline, CDR1 SGHDT and CDR2 YYEEEE. This CDR3 has 15 amino acids. After removal of 6 bases from V and 2 bases from J, the junction contained 6 bases not matched to a gene. The CDR3 sequence is CASTPGTSPYNEQFF. The CDR3 coding sequence is TGTGCCAGCACCCCCGGGACTAGCCCCTACAATGAGCAGTTCTTC.

The chain links TRBV7-8 to TRBJ2-1; TRBD2 agrees at 9 bases. CDR3 size: 16 residues. Germline CDR1 SGHVS, CDR2 FQNEAQ. V lost 4 bases and J lost 10; bases outside the gene matches: 14. The CDR3 bases are TGTGCCAGCAGCTCGTATAGCGGGAGTGGGGGATCGGAGCAGTTCTTC. Translation: CASSSYSGSGGSEQFF.

With respect to this clone: In the same sample, other DNA sequences code for this CDR3. This rearrangement joins TRBV27 to TRBJ2-7, with a possible D match to TRBD1 (6 bases). This CDR3 is built from 13 residues. With 3 bases removed from V and 4 bases from J, the gap between germline ends came to 10 bases. The V gene's germline CDR1 is MNHEY and CDR2 SMNVEV (reference sequence). CDR3 sequence reads: CASSFGQGYEQYF. CDR3 in DNA: TGTGCCAGCAGTTTCGGGCAGGGGTACGAGCAGTACTTC.

The chain has TRBV28 and TRBJ1-2; D ambiguous. The CDR3 length is 14 residues. Per the germline V gene, CDR1 is MDHEN and CDR2 is SYDVKM. V was clipped by 8 bases and J by 2 bases, with 15 bases between them. The CDR3 bases are TGTGCCAGCGCCGAAGAGGCTTTGAACTATGGCTACACCTTC. Translating gives CASAEEALNYGYTF.

The chain employs TRBV7-2 and TRBJ2-2, with D hard to call. The CDR3 contains 13 residues. Germline V gene data show CDR1 as SGHTA and CDR2 as FQGNSA. Trimming pared 0 bases from V and 4 bases from J, leaving 3 bases between. CDR3: CASSLALTGELFF. In DNA form, the CDR3 reads TGTGCCAGCAGCTTAGCGCTCACCGGGGAGCTGTTTTTT.

The rearrangement links TRBV14 to TRBJ2-1, with D perhaps TRBD1 (6 bases). Trimming removed 0 bases from V and 5 bases from J, with 35 bases in between. The length of the CDR3 is 23 residues. Germline CDR1 SGHDN, CDR2 FVKESK. The CDR3 protein is CASSQDLPWSTKTGLGRDNEQFF. The CDR3 DNA sequence: TGTGCCAGCAGCCAAGATCTTCCCTGGTCCACTAAGACAGGCCTTGGGCGGGACAATGAGCAGTTCTTC.

The genes are TRBV28 and TRBJ1-3; D remains ambiguous. Germline V gene lookup returns CDR1 MDHEN and CDR2 SYDVKM. CDR3 length: 14 residues. Trimming removed 8 bases at V and 10 bases at J, with 21 bases between. The CDR3 is CASVSADAKRTIYF. CDR3 sequence (DNA): TGTGCCAGCGTGTCCGCTGACGCGAAACGGACCATATATTTT.

This rearrangement joins TRBV13 to TRBJ2-5, with TRBD2 matching 10 bases. The J call may not be correct, given that the DNA end is closer to TRBJ2-7. Germline-derived CDR1 and CDR2 are PRHDT and FYEKMQ (reference sequence). There are 14 residues in the CDR3. CDR3 amino acids: CASSLAGEFYEQYF. The CDR3 region has the DNA TGTGCCAGCAGTCTAGCGGGAGAGTTTTACGAGCAGTACTTC.

This rearrangement joins TRBV5-1 to TRBJ1-1; possibly TRBD1 for D (6 bases). Deletions cut 4 bases from V and 0 bases from J, with 22 bases between. The germline CDR1 and CDR2 sequences are SGHRS and YFSETQ. This CDR3 is 18 amino acids long. In DNA form, the CDR3 reads TGCGCCAGCAGCATGCTAAACAGGGTGGGGGGAATGAACACTGAAGCTTTCTTT. Translated, it gives CASSMLNRVGGMNTEAFF.

This chain uses TRBV9 with TRBJ2-1; 7 bases align to TRBD2. J gave up 9 bases and V 3 bases, and 12 bases lay outside the gene matches. Germline CDR1 SGDLS, CDR2 YYNGEE. The CDR3 is 15 amino acids. The CDR3 reads CASSGGGRAYAEQFF. CDR3 DNA sequence: TGTGCCAGCAGCGGCGGAGGGAGGGCCTATGCTGAGCAGTTCTTC.

The chain combines TRBV9 with TRBJ2-2; D is possibly TRBD1 (5 bases). V dropped 2 bases and J dropped 6 bases, with 11 bases sitting between them. Germline V CDR1 and CDR2: SGDLS, YYNGEE. The CDR3 contains 14 residues. This CDR3 reads CASSVDKFPGELFF. In DNA form, the CDR3 reads TGTGCCAGCAGCGTGGACAAATTTCCCGGGGAGCTGTTTTTT.

V usage is TRBV28 and J usage is TRBJ2-1, with D perhaps TRBD2 (6 bases). The CDR3 is 14 residues long. In germline, CDR1 is MDHEN, CDR2 SYDVKM. The ends were cut back, 7 bases at V and 8 bases at J, with 18 bases in the middle. Here the CDR3 reads CASKEDGGTDEQFF. Written as DNA, the CDR3 is TGTGCCAGCAAAGAAGACGGCGGGACCGATGAGCAGTTCTTC.

This clone was counted once. The J gene is TRBJ1-3, the V gene TRBV9; TRBD1 might be the D (5 bases). The CDR3 spans 15 residues. Trimming took 0 bases from V and 2 from J, leaving 9 bases between them. Per the germline V gene, CDR1 is SGDLS and CDR2 is YYNGEE. The CDR3 DNA reads TGTGCCAGCAGCGTAGTAGGGGTAACTGGAAACACCATATATTTT. This encodes CASSVVGVTGNTIYF. The full variable domain, its missing parts supplied by reference TRBV9 and TRBJ1-3, is DSGVTQTPKHLITATGQRVTLRCSPRSGDLSVYWYQQSLDQGLQFLIQYYNGEERAKGNILERFSAQQFPDLHSELNLSSLELGDSALYFCASSVVGVTGNTIYFGEGSWLTVV.

The V call is TRBV27, the J call TRBJ2-1, with 10 bases fitting TRBD2. Germline V gene data show CDR1 as MNHEY and CDR2 as SMNVEV (reference sequence). V lost 5 bases and J lost 4; bases outside the gene matches: 5. This CDR3 contains 15 residues. The CDR3 sequence: CASSTGAGGYNEQFF. In DNA, the CDR3 is TGTGCCAGCAGTACCGGAGCGGGAGGGTACAATGAGCAGTTCTTC.